The clone carrying this T cell receptor beta chain was counted ten times or more. Its antigen is not known. What was amplified from RNA transcripts were TCR beta CDR3 regions. TCR CDR3 underwent first-round RT-PCR with the HTBI primer set. TCRdb processed the multiplex PCR reads anew with MiXCR; each CDR3 protein has one entry. Among 350,000 to 450,000 distinct CDR3 sequences listed, approximately 17% were seen once. This entry belongs to a study of T cells in Graves' hyperthyroidism and ophthalmopathy. Turning to the study itself: Any treatment followed the collection of peripheral blood at initial diagnosis.

Germline V gene lookup returns CDR1 KGHDR and CDR2 SFDVKD. The CDR3 runs 20 residues. Unmatched junction bases numbered 20, after V lost 4 bases and J lost 3 bases. Whole-study results and caveats: Ophthalmopathy onset followed model prediction by a median about six months. Blood also showed most of the thyroid clonotypes that were expanded above 0.001.

This chain joins TRBV24-1 and TRBJ2-5; TRBD1 matches at 9 bases. Specimen: blood. This receptor was obtained from a woman between 25 and 40 years old with Graves' hyperthyroidism that later progressed to Graves' ophthalmopathy. The CDR3 spells CATSEQVWTGATEIKETQYF. CDR3 nucleotide sequence: TGTGCCACCAGTGAACAGGTGTGGACAGGGGCAACCGAGATAAAAGAGACCCAGTACTTC.